The 21 T cell receptor beta chains below all came from one sample that was sequenced in a study of PD-1 blockade in classical Hodgkin lymphoma. All patients experienced relapse after autologous stem cell transplantation, and brentuximab vedotin exposure was variable. The assay was immunoSEQ multiplex PCR, and TCRdb's table has in-frame clones only and misses some. The repertoire includes about 10,000 clones, 70% to 85% of them detected once, and about 5% sits in the top ten. Sequencing was performed on peripheral blood mononuclear cells (PBMCs), taken before the second cycle of nivolumab. These TCRs come from a human donor with classical Hodgkin lymphoma.

This clone was observed a single time. V is TRBV6-5 and J is TRBJ2-3; no definite D call. From germline, CDR1 is MNHEY and CDR2 SVGAGI. The V and J ends lost 6 bases and 4 bases respectively, with 14 bases between them. The CDR3 length is 14 residues. Here the CDR3 reads CASSPAPYADTQYF. CDR3 in DNA: TGTGCCAGCAGCCCGGCGCCGTATGCAGATACGCAGTATTTT.

This clone was seen just once. The CDR3 protein is CSAGGFYEQYF. The CDR3 bases are TGCAGTGCGGGGGGTTTCTACGAGCAGTACTTC. The chain recombines TRBV20-1 with TRBJ2-5, with D perhaps TRBD2 (6 bases). The end of the DNA fits TRBJ2-7 better, so the J call may be wrong. Germline CDR1 and CDR2: DFQATT and SNEGSKA (reference sequence). The CDR3 contains 11 residues.

This clone was detected only once. V and J are TRBV6-1 and TRBJ2-3; the D call may be TRBD1 or TRBD2 (5 bases each). The CDR3 spans 11 residues. Deletions cut 11 bases from V and 7 bases from J, with 13 bases between. CDR1 MNHNS and CDR2 SASEGT come from the germline V gene. CDR3 nucleotides: TGTGCCGGTGACAGCGGATATACGCAGTATTTT. It codes for CAGDSGYTQYF.

The V and J genes are TRBV28 and TRBJ1-1; TRBD1 might be the D (6 bases). Trimming pared 5 bases from V and 5 bases from J, leaving 15 bases between. The CDR3 runs 14 residues. Germline V gene sequence: CDR1 MDHEN, CDR2 SYDVKM. CDR3 in DNA: TGTGCCAGCAGTCCACCCGGACAGTGGACTGAAGCTTTCTTT. It yields the protein CASSPPGQWTEAFF.

The rearrangement joins TRBV5-1 to TRBJ2-1; D is undetermined. Germline lookup yields CDR1 SGHRS and CDR2 YFSETQ. V lost 4 bases, J lost 0 bases, and 5 bases lay in between. The CDR3 covers 13 residues. The CDR3 nucleotides read TGCGCCAGCAGCCCCAGCTCCTACAATGAGCAGTTCTTC. Translating it yields CASSPSSYNEQFF.

The rearrangement links TRBV6-6 to TRBJ2-7; D is undetermined. V lost 2 bases and J 0 bases, leaving 14 bases between the germline ends. The CDR3 consists of 16 residues. Germline-derived CDR1 and CDR2 are MNHNY and SVGAGI (reference sequence). CDR3 nucleotides: TGTGCCAGCAGTTACGGGCCCCGAGACGGCTCCTACGAGCAGTACTTC. This gives the protein CASSYGPRDGSYEQYF.

The chain joins TRBV7-7 to TRBJ2-1, with TRBD1 matching 8 bases. The V gene end was trimmed by 6 bases and the J gene end by 1 base; junction bases not matched to a gene: 5. In germline, CDR1 is SSHAT, CDR2 FNYEAQ (reference sequence). The CDR3 loop spans 15 amino acids. Here the CDR3 DNA reads TGTGCCAGCAGTCAACAGGGGGTATCCTACAATGAGCAGTTCTTC. Translating gives CASSQQGVSYNEQFF.

CDR3 nucleotide sequence: TGCGCCAGCAGCAAGGGGGAGACCCAGTACTTC. It translates to CASSKGETQYF. This chain connects TRBV5-1 to TRBJ2-5; maybe TRBD1 (5 bases). The CDR3 extends over 11 amino acids. Per the germline V gene, CDR1 is SGHRS and CDR2 is YFSETQ. V lost 4 bases and J 5 bases, leaving 6 bases between the germline ends.

The V gene is TRBV6-5, the J gene TRBJ2-5; a possible D gene is TRBD2 (6 bases). CDR3 length: 13 amino acids. Germline assignment: CDR1 MNHEY and CDR2 SVGAGI. V lost 5 bases, J lost 4 bases, and 11 bases lay in between. The CDR3: CASSGPGLETQYF. CDR3 bases: TGTGCCAGCAGTGGACCGGGACTAGAGACCCAGTACTTC.

The chain uses TRBV11-2 and TRBJ2-7; D is unresolved. With 5 bases removed from V and 3 bases from J, the gap between germline ends came to 14 bases. This CDR3 is 14 amino acids long. The germline CDR1 and CDR2 sequences are SGHAT and FQNNGV. The CDR3 spells CASSNSVLGYEQYF. The DNA for the CDR3 is TGTGCCAGCAGCAACTCCGTCTTGGGCTACGAGCAGTACTTC.

The chain couples TRBV13 to TRBJ1-6, with TRBD1 matching 7 bases. There are 15 residues in the CDR3. Germline V gene sequence: CDR1 PRHDT, CDR2 FYEKMQ (reference sequence). V shed 7 bases, J shed 0 bases, and the junction held 3 bases outside the gene matches. CDR3 loop: CASTTGSSYNSPLHF. The DNA for the CDR3 is TGTGCCAGCACGACAGGGAGCTCCTATAATTCACCCCTCCACTTT.

This clone has a handful of counts. The rearrangement links TRBV5-1 to TRBJ2-5, with D perhaps assigned TRBD1 or TRBD2 (6 bases each). The CDR3 is 13 amino acids. V was shortened by 3 bases and J by 4 bases, with 10 bases between the two germline ends. CDR1 is SGHRS and CDR2 is YFSETQ in the germline V gene. CDR3 sequence: CASSWTGAETQYF. The CDR3 DNA reads TGCGCCAGCAGCTGGACGGGGGCAGAGACCCAGTACTTC.

The CDR3 DNA sequence: TGCGCCAGCAGCCCTCAGGTCAGCTCTGGAAACACCATATATTTT. Its protein product is CASSPQVSSGNTIYF. This chain connects TRBV5-1 to TRBJ1-3; no clear D gene. V lost 4 bases and J lost 0, with 11 bases in between. The germline CDR1 and CDR2 sequences are SGHRS and YFSETQ. CDR3 size: 15 residues.

The chain couples TRBV5-6 to TRBJ1-1, with 9 bases aligning to TRBD1. Losses at the gene ends were 3 bases for V and 6 bases for J; bases not matched to a gene: 12. The CDR3 totals 16 residues. Germline V gene sequence: CDR1 SGHDT, CDR2 YYEEEE. The CDR3 sequence is CASSWETGGSLAEAFF. As DNA, the CDR3 is TGTGCCAGCAGCTGGGAAACAGGGGGCTCTTTGGCTGAAGCTTTCTTT.

Points on this clone: The germline gene is not matched at one end of the junction; a read error may be the cause. The V call is TRBV19, the J call TRBJ2-2, with TRBD1 matching over 9 bases. CDR1 and CDR2 from the germline V gene are LNHDA and SQIVND (reference sequence). The length of the CDR3 is 16 residues. The CDR3 sequence: CAGSMSPGTGPGELFF. The CDR3 DNA is TGTGCCGGTAGTATGTCACCTGGGACAGGGCCCGGGGAGCTGTTTTTT.

The rearrangement uses TRBV28 and TRBJ1-3, with D hard to call. Trimming took off 3 bases at V and 0 bases at J, with 9 bases between the two ends. The CDR3 length is 15 residues. CDR1 is MDHEN and CDR2 is SYDVKM in the germline V gene. CDR3 sequence (DNA): TGTGCCAGCAGTTTTTTGTCCAGCTCTGGAAACACCATATATTTT. Its protein is CASSFLSSSGNTIYF.

The rearrangement uses TRBV27 and TRBJ1-4; D is possibly TRBD1 (6 bases). Trimming left V 7 bases short and J 7 bases short, with 13 bases between. CDR1 is MNHEY, CDR2 SMNVEV, per germline (reference sequence). The CDR3 extends over 13 amino acids. CDR3 nucleotides: TGTGCCAGCACCACAGGGATGTTTGAAAAACTGTTTTTT. Encoded protein: CASTTGMFEKLFF.

V gene TRBV9 combines with J gene TRBJ2-1; TRBD2 aligns across 8 bases. V shed 3 bases and J 8 bases; nucleotides not matched to a gene: 16. This CDR3 contains 17 residues. CDR1 is SGDLS and CDR2 is YYNGEE in the germline V gene. The CDR3 sequence: CASSAGVAGSGIDEQFF. The DNA for the CDR3 is TGTGCCAGCAGCGCCGGGGTAGCGGGAAGTGGCATAGATGAGCAGTTCTTC. Supplemented by reference TRBV9 and TRBJ2-1, the full variable domain reads DSGVTQTPKHLITATGQRVTLRCSPRSGDLSVYWYQQSLDQGLQFLIQYYNGEERAKGNILERFSAQQFPDLHSELNLSSLELGDSALYFCASSAGVAGSGIDEQFFGPGTRLTVL.

V is TRBV14 and J is TRBJ2-4, with D possibly matching TRBD1 (5 bases). The CDR3 runs to 15 residues. Trimming took off 1 base at V and 0 bases at J, with 7 bases between the two ends. Germline V gene lookup returns CDR1 SGHDN and CDR2 FVKESK. The CDR3: CASSQGRVAKNIQYF. The CDR3 DNA reads TGTGCCAGCAGCCAAGGCAGGGTAGCCAAAAACATTCAGTACTTC.

DNA for the CDR3: TGTGCCAGCACTCGAAGGACTCTCCCTGAAGCTTTCTTT. Its translation is CASTRRTLPEAFF. The rearrangement links TRBV6-1 to TRBJ1-1; the D is unclear. CDR3 length: 13 residues. The V end was cut by 7 bases, the J end by 6 bases, with 15 bases between. CDR1 MNHNS and CDR2 SASEGT come from the germline V gene.

This clone was observed once. The V call is TRBV7-9, the J call TRBJ1-3; no definite D call. V was clipped by 3 bases and J by 11 bases, with 8 bases between them. The CDR3 loop spans 11 amino acids. Germline CDR1 is SEHNR and CDR2 is FQNEAQ (reference sequence). The CDR3 DNA reads as TGTGCCAGCAGCTTGAGTTGGGCCATATATTTT. Residues: CASSLSWAIYF. Filled out from reference TRBV7-9 and TRBJ1-3, the complete variable domain reads DTGVSQNPRHKITKRGQNVTFRCDPISEHNRLYWYRQTLGQGPEFLTYFQNEAQLEKSRLLSDRFSAERPKGSFSTLEIQRTEQGDSAMYLCASSLSWAIYFGEGSWLTVV.